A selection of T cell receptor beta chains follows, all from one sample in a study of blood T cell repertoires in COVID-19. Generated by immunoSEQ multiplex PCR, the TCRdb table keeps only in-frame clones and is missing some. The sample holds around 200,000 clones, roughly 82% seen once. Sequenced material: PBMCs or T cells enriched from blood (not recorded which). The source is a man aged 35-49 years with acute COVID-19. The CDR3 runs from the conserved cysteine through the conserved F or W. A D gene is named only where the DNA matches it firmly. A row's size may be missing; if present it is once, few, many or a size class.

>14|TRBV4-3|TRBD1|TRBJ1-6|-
TGCGCCAGCAGCCATGACAGGGTTGGTTCACCCCTCCACTTT
CASSHDRVGSPLHF
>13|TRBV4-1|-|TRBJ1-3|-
TGCGCCAGCAGCCAAGTCGGGGGGAACACCATATATTTT
CASSQVGGNTIYF
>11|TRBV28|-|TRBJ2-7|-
TGTGCCAGCAGTTCAGGGGACGAGCAGTACTTC
CASSSGDEQYF
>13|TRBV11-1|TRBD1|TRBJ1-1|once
TGTGCCAGCAGCTTAGCGGGACAGGGACTGGCTTTCTTT
CASSLAGQGLAFF
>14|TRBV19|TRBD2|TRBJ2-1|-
TGTGCCAGTAGTGTTAGCGGGAGGTGGAATGAGCAGTTCTTC
CASSVSGRWNEQFF
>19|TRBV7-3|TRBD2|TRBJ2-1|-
TGTGCCAGCAGCAAGGGACTAGCGGGAACGGGGGATCTACGGAATGAGCAGTTCTTC
CASSKGLAGTGDLRNEQFF
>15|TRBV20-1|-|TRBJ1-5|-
TGCAGTGCTAGTGCCCAGGTCCCTTACGAGAAGCCCCAGCATTTT
CSASAQVPYEKPQHF
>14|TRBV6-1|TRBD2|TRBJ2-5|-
TGTGCCAGCAGTGAAAGCCGACTAGCGGAGACCCAGTACTTC
CASSESRLAETQYF
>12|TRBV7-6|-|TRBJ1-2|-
TGTGCCAGCAGCTTGCAGGGCGCAGGCTACACCTTC
CASSLQGAGYTF
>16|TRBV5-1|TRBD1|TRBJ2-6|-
TGCGCCAGCAGCATACAGGGGGCTGCTGGGGCCAACGTCCTGACTTTC
CASSIQGAAGANVLTF
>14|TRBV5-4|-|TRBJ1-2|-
TGTGCCAGCAGCTACCCCCGGGTCCCCTATGGCTACACCTTC
CASSYPRVPYGYTF
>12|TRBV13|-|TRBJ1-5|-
TGTGCCAGCAGCTTAGGGAGTCAGCCCCAGCATTTT
CASSLGSQPQHF
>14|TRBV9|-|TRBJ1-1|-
TGTGCCAGCAGCGTAGAGGGAGTGAACACTGAAGCTTTCTTT
CASSVEGVNTEAFF
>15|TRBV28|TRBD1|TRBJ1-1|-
TGTGCCAGCAGTTTATCTCTGACAGGGGGCACTGAAGCTTTCTTT
CASSLSLTGGTEAFF
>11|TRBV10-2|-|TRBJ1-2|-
TGCGCCAGCAGTGATCGGGATGGCTACACCTTC
CASSDRDGYTF
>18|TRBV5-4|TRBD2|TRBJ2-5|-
TGTGCCAGCAGCTTGGTGGTACTAGCGGGAGGCCCCCAAGAGACCCAGTACTTC
CASSLVVLAGGPQETQYF
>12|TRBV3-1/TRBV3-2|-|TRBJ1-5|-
TGTGCCAGCAGCCTCGGGGATCAGCCCCAGCATTTT
CASSLGDQPQHF
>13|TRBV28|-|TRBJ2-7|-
TGTGCCAGCAGTTCGAGCGGTACCTACGAGCAGTACTTC
CASSSSGTYEQYF
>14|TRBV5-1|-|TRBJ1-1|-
TGCGCCAGCAGCTTGGCCACGGGGAACACTGAAGCTTTCTTT
CASSLATGNTEAFF
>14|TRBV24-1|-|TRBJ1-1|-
TGTGCCACCAGTCATGCAGGGGAGAACACTGAAGCTTTCTTT
CATSHAGENTEAFF
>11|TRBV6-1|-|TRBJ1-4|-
TGTGCCAGCAGTGACCGGGAAAAACTGTTTTTT
CASSDREKLFF
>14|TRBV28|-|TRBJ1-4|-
TGTGCCAGCAGTTTACGGGCAGGGTATGAAAAACTGTTTTTT
CASSLRAGYEKLFF
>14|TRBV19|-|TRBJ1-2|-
TGTGCCAGTAGTCGGGGGGACGGGACGGGCGGCTACACCTTC
CASSRGDGTGGYTF
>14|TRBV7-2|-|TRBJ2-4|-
TGTGCCAGCAGCTCGCAGGCGGGGGCTGGCATTCAGTACTTC
CASSSQAGAGIQYF
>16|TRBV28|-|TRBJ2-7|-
TGTGCTACTAGAGGTGAGCGACCGGCGAGCTCCTACGAGCAGTACTTC
CATRGERPASSYEQYF
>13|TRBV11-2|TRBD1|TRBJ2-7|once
TGTGCCAGCAGCTCACAGGGGCACCACGAGCAGTACTTC
CASSSQGHHEQYF
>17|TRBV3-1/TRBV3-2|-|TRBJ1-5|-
TGTGCCAGCAGCCCAGGATTAAGGTTGAGGGGCAATCAGCCCCAGCATTTT
CASSPGLRLRGNQPQHF
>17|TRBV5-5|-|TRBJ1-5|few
TGTGCCAGCAGCTCGTCCCCATCTTCAGGGATGGGTCAGCCCCAGCATTTT
CASSSSPSSGMGQPQHF
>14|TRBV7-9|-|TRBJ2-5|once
TGTGCCAGCAGCGCTGTCGGACAGCCCGAGACCCAGTACTTC
CASSAVGQPETQYF
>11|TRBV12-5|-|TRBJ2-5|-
TGTGCTAGTGGTAACACCCAGACCCAGTACTTC
CASGNTQTQYF
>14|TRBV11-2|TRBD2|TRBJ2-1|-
TGTGCCAGCAGCCCCCGGGAGGGGGAGGGTGAGCAGTTCTTC
CASSPREGEGEQFF
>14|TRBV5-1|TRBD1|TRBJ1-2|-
TGCGCCAGCAGCTTGGGACAGGGGAAGGCTGGCTACACCTTC
CASSLGQGKAGYTF
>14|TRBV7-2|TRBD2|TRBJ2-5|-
TGTGCCAGCAGTAGACTAGCGGGAGAGGAGACCCAGTACTTC
CASSRLAGEETQYF
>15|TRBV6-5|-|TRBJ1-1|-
TGTGCCAGCACCCCCGGGGGGCAGATGAACACTGAAGCTTTCTTT
CASTPGGQMNTEAFF
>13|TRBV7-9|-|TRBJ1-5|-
TGTGCCAGCAGCCCGGGAGCAAATCAGCCCCAGCATTTT
CASSPGANQPQHF
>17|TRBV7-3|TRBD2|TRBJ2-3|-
TGTGCCAGCAGCATGCTAGCGGGAGTGGGACTCACAGATACGCAGTATTTT
CASSMLAGVGLTDTQYF
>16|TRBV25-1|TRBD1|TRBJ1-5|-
TGTGCCAGCAGTGAATCTACAGGGGGGGTCAATCAGCCCCAGCATTTT
CASSESTGGVNQPQHF
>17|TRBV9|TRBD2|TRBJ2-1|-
TGTGCCAGCAGCGTAGAGTTCGGACTAGCGGGAAACAATGAGCAGTTCTTC
CASSVEFGLAGNNEQFF
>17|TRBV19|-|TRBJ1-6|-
TGTGCCAGTACCTCCGGCCAGTACAGCTCCTATAATTCACCCCTCCACTTT
CASTSGQYSSYNSPLHF
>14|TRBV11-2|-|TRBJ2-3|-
TGTGCCAGCCGCTACAGGACGTACACAGATACGCAGTATTTT
CASRYRTYTDTQYF
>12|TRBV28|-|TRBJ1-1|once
TGTGCCAGCAGTTTGGGGCAGGGTGAAGCTTTCTTT
CASSLGQGEAFF